The present T cell receptor beta chain was sequenced within a study of Ad26.COV2.S vaccination and SARS-CoV-2 variants. Study information: Dosing was one shot or two shots 56 days apart. Broader study findings: The authors reported substantial breadth in spike-specific CD8+ and CD4+ T cell responses after vaccination. Analyses that measured TCR breadth and depth may have underestimated total T cell responses. Greater spike-specific TCR breadth was seen in vaccine recipients than in placebo recipients.

Noted treatment: roughly 20 received Ad26.COV2.S at low or high dose, single or two shots; about 5 received placebo; per-sample allocation not given. Each sample was drawn 63 days after the first injection (of vaccine or placebo). Unmatched junction bases numbered 5, after V lost 8 bases and J lost 2 bases. The CDR3 is 14 residues long. Germline V gene sequence: CDR1 LNHDA, CDR2 SQIVND (reference sequence). TCRdb's copy holds only in-frame clones and misses some; the assay was immunoSEQ multiplex PCR. This sample has approximately 410,000 clones, with 85% to 90% found just once. As to this clone: The antigen is unknown.

The clonotype was recovered from a person aged 18 to 59 who received the Ad26.COV2.S COVID-19 vaccine or a placebo. The sample in question was peripheral blood, obtained in a trial of Ad26.COV2.S vaccine versus placebo. The rearrangement uses TRBV19 and TRBJ2-2; 7 bases line up with TRBD1. The CDR3 protein is CASDRDLNTGELFF. The CDR3 nucleotides read TGTGCCAGTGACAGGGATCTTAACACCGGGGAGCTGTTTTTT.